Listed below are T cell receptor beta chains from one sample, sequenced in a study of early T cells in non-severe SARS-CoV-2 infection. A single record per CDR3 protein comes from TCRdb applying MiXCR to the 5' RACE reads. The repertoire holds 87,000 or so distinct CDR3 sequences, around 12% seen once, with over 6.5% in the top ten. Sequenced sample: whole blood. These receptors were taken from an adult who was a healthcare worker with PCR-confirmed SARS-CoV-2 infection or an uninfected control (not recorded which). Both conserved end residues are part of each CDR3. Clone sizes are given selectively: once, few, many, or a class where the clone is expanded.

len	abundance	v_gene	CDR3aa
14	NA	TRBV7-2	CASSLMGGTDTQYF
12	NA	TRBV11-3	CASSQGQTEQYF
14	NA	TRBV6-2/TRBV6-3	CASSYGGSKNIQYF
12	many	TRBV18	CASSSQATEAFF
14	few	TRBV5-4	CASSLREGGTEAFF
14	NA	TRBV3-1	CASSQGLGFYGYTF
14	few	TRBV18	CASSRSGRDNEQFF
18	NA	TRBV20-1	CSARRGRLAGGLSNEQFF
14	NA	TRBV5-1	CASSFTGGIETQYF
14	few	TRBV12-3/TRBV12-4	CASSAVMANQPQHF
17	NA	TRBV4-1	CASSQDSGGGWRETQYF
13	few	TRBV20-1	CSAPAGATDTQYF
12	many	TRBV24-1	CATTGEAGELFF
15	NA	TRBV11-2	CASSLEAASTDTQYF
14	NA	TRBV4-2	CASSQGGLAGEQYF
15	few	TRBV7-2	CASSRTWGEGYEQYF
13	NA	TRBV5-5	CASSLAFGQPQHF
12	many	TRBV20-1	CSAPLFYNEQFF
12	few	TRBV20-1	CSARGDRDGYTF
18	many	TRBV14	CDSPPAGPDLVSGNTIYF
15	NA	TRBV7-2	CASSLVGDLNNEQFF
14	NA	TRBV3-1	CASSQGLRILEQYF
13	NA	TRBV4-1	CASTGGGTDTQYF
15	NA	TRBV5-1	CASSLVDSIRDEQFF
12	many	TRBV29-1	CSVQGSGTEAFF
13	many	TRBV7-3	CASSFLGNNEQFF
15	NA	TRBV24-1	CATSGSRDYTDTQYF
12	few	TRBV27	CASGQALYGYTF
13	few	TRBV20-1	CSARRWREETQYF
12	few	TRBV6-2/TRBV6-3	CASSLSPKTQYF
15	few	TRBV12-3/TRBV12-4	CASSLGLASYNEQFF
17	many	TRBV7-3	CASSLPVHSGRPNEQFF
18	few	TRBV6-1	CASRPTSGNAPHYNEQFF
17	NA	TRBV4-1	CASSQGLRGPSNQPQHF
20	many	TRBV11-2	CASSPLQGGRARGRPYEQYF
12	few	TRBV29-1	CSVSTDREKLFF
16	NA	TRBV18	CASSPRGTGGAGEQYF